The rows below give T cell receptor beta chains drawn from one sample of a study of blood T cell repertoires in COVID-19. Clones were read by immunoSEQ multiplex PCR, and TCRdb kept only the in-frame ones, dropping some. The sample has about 240,000 clones; 70% to 90% are singletons. The source material was PBMCs or T cells enriched from blood (not recorded which). These receptors came from a woman in her thirties or forties with acute COVID-19. Both conserved end residues are part of each CDR3. A D gene is named only where the DNA matches it firmly. The listing skips clone size in some rows; elsewhere it reads once, few, many or a size class.

DNA	CDR3	J	V	D	size
TGTGCCAGCAGCACTGGACAGTTAACTACACCCGGGGAGCTGTTTTTT	CASSTGQLTTPGELFF	TRBJ2-2	TRBV5-8	NA	once
TGTGCCACCAGCCCGCGGGGACCTGGGGCCAACGTCCTGACTTTC	CATSPRGPGANVLTF	TRBJ2-6	TRBV15	NA	once
TGCGCCACCCAGAGGTGGACAGGGGCCGGGGAGCTGTTTTTT	CATQRWTGAGELFF	TRBJ2-2	TRBV5-1	TRBD1	NA
TGTGCCAGCAGCAGGGGGTCTAGCGGGGTATCTGATACGCAGTATTTT	CASSRGSSGVSDTQYF	TRBJ2-3	TRBV7-9	TRBD2	NA
TGTGCCAGCCTCGGGACTAGCGGGAGGGGCCCCTACGAGCAGTACTTC	CASLGTSGRGPYEQYF	TRBJ2-7	TRBV27	TRBD2	NA
TGTGCCAGCTCACCCAAACAGGGAGTACAAGAGACCCAGTACTTC	CASSPKQGVQETQYF	TRBJ2-5	TRBV18	NA	NA
TGTGCCACCAGTGATTCTCTCGGACTAGCGGGAGGGATATTCTCCTACAATGAGCAGTTCTTC	CATSDSLGLAGGIFSYNEQFF	TRBJ2-1	TRBV24-1	TRBD2	once
TGCGCCAGCAGCTTGGATGCGGGAGGCAATGAGCAGTTCTTC	CASSLDAGGNEQFF	TRBJ2-1	TRBV5-1	TRBD2	NA
TGTGCCAGCAGCCTGAGACGGACAGGGACGATGAACACTGAAGCTTTCTTT	CASSLRRTGTMNTEAFF	TRBJ1-1	TRBV5-6	TRBD1	NA
TGCAGTGCTAGTACTTGGAGCGGGAGTTCGAATGAGCAGTTCTTC	CSASTWSGSSNEQFF	TRBJ2-1	TRBV20-1	TRBD2	NA
TGCAGTGCTAGTCGACTAGCGGGAGGCGAGCAGTACTTC	CSASRLAGGEQYF	TRBJ2-7	TRBV20-1	TRBD2	NA
TGTGCCAGCAGTTGGCAGGCCCAACCCTATGGCTACACCTTC	CASSWQAQPYGYTF	TRBJ1-2	TRBV7-9	NA	NA
TGTGCAAGTCGCTTAGCCCTTAGCGGGAGGGTGTCCTACAATGAGCAGTTCTTC	CASRLALSGRVSYNEQFF	TRBJ2-1	TRBV12-2	NA	NA
TGTGCCAGCAGCCTTGGACTATTGAATGAGCAGTTCTTC	CASSLGLLNEQFF	TRBJ2-1	TRBV3-1/TRBV3-2	NA	NA
TGTGCCAGCAGACTAGCGGGAGCCAATGAGCAGTTCTTC	CASRLAGANEQFF	TRBJ2-1	TRBV12-3/TRBV12-4	TRBD2	NA
TGTGCCAGCAGTTACTCTGCGGCACTGCCCACCGGGGAGCTGTTTTTT	CASSYSAALPTGELFF	TRBJ2-2	TRBV6-5	NA	NA
TGTGCCAGCAGCCGCACTACAGATACGCAGTATTTT	CASSRTTDTQYF	TRBJ2-3	TRBV5-6	NA	NA
TGTGCCAGTAGTATTGGCCAGGGGAGGGTGGCTTTCTTT	CASSIGQGRVAFF	TRBJ1-1	TRBV19	NA	NA
TGTGCCAGTAATCCAGGGACAGGCGTAAACACCGGGGAGCTGTTTTTT	CASNPGTGVNTGELFF	TRBJ2-2	TRBV19	TRBD1	NA
TGTGCCAGCCGGACTAGCGGGAGACAGACCCAGTACTTC	CASRTSGRQTQYF	TRBJ2-5	TRBV12-3/TRBV12-4	TRBD2	NA
TGCGCCAGCAGCTCAAACTCTGGGGCCAACGTCCTGACTTTC	CASSSNSGANVLTF	TRBJ2-6	TRBV5-1	NA	NA
TGTGCCAGTAGGGATACAGGGGAGGGCACAGATACGCAGTATTTT	CASRDTGEGTDTQYF	TRBJ2-3	TRBV19	NA	NA
TGTGCCACCAGCAGAGCGGACAGGGTATCTGCCCAGCATTTT	CATSRADRVSAQHF	TRBJ1-5	TRBV15	TRBD1	NA
TGTGCCAGTAGTACCGGGACAGGGAACAGGAACACCATATATTTT	CASSTGTGNRNTIYF	TRBJ1-3	TRBV19	TRBD1	NA